Shown below are 8 T cell receptor beta chains from a single sample sequenced in a study of OX40 agonist ivuxolimab in advanced cancers. The library was built by means of the immunoSEQ multiplex PCR assay. TCRdb holds this immuneACCESS table with in-frame rearrangements only. Some clones are missing; in checked studies, unresolved V genes explain under half, and the rest has no known cause. Counted in this sample were tens of thousands of clones; 84% of them appeared once. The ten largest make up about 1% of the sample. Sequenced material: CD4+ or CD8+ T cells sorted from blood, taken in a trial of the OX40 agonist ivuxolimab. Receptors originate from an adult with an advanced solid tumor such as melanoma, head and neck, liver or kidney cancer.

The chain carries TRBV11-2 and TRBJ2-3; possibly TRBD1 for D (6 bases). Trimming took 1 base from V and 11 from J, leaving 13 bases between them. CDR1 and CDR2 (germline): SGHAT, FQNNGV. This CDR3 contains 13 residues. The CDR3 coding sequence is TGTGCCAGCAGCTTAGGTGGGACACAGGGGCAGTATTTT. Its translation: CASSLGGTQGQYF.

The chain carries TRBV5-4 and TRBJ1-1; tentatively, D is TRBD1 (5 bases). The CDR3 is made up of 16 amino acids. V lost 4 bases to trimming and J lost 0 bases, with 16 bases between them. From germline, CDR1 is SGHNT and CDR2 YYREEE (reference sequence). In DNA, the CDR3 is TGTGCCAGCAGCCCCCTACGGCGGGGGATGAACACTGAAGCTTTCTTT. It codes for CASSPLRRGMNTEAFF.

V and J are TRBV4-1 and TRBJ1-4; 7 nucleotides match TRBD1. V trimming: 0 bases; J trimming: 0 bases; junction bases outside the gene matches: 10. Germline V gene lookup returns CDR1 MGHRA and CDR2 YSYEKL. The length of the CDR3 is 19 residues. CDR3 in amino acids: CASSQEFNRGRATNEKLFF. The CDR3 DNA follows: TGCGCCAGCAGCCAAGAATTTAACAGGGGACGGGCAACTAATGAAAAACTGTTTTTT.

The J gene is TRBJ2-1, the V gene TRBV4-3, with D unresolved. The CDR3 loop spans 15 amino acids. V was shortened by 0 bases and J by 4 bases, with 10 bases between the two germline ends. Germline V gene lookup returns CDR1 LGHNA and CDR2 YSLEER. The chain's CDR3 is CASSQDQGRYNEQFF. CDR3 nucleotide sequence: TGCGCCAGCAGCCAAGATCAAGGCCGTTACAATGAGCAGTTCTTC.

The V call is TRBV19, the J call TRBJ2-2; D gene unclear. The CDR3 is 15 residues long. V was cut by 0 bases and J by 6 bases, with 11 bases left in between. Germline V CDR1 and CDR2: LNHDA, SQIVND (reference sequence). CDR3 sequence (DNA): TGTGCCAGTAGTATAGAGACTCACGAGGCCGGGGAGCTGTTTTTT. This translates into CASSIETHEAGELFF.

This clone was counted a few times. This sequence joins TRBV14 and TRBJ1-4; D is uncertain. Germline V gene data show CDR1 as SGHDN and CDR2 as FVKESK. CDR3 size: 15 residues. Trimming left V 6 bases short and J 0 bases short, with 11 bases between. The CDR3 region has the DNA TGTGCCAGCAGTCGGATCGCGTCAACTAATGAAAAACTGTTTTTT. Translation: CASSRIASTNEKLFF.

The chain uses TRBV6-1 and TRBJ1-5; weak D call: TRBD1 (6 bases). Between the trimmed V and J ends, which lost 5 bases and 6 bases, there was a span of 14 bases. CDR1 and CDR2 from the germline V gene are MNHNS and SASEGT. The CDR3 loop spans 14 amino acids. CDR3 in DNA: TGTGCCAGCAGTAGCATAGGGGGTGTTCAGCCCCAGCATTTT. Protein product: CASSSIGGVQPQHF.

The V and J genes are TRBV6-5 and TRBJ2-1; TRBD1 might be the D (8 bases). V shed 6 bases and J shed 9 bases, with 18 bases lying between them. The CDR3 is 14 amino acids. Germline assignment: CDR1 MNHEY and CDR2 SVGAGI. The CDR3 bases are TGTGCCAGCAGCTCAAAATACAGGGGGGGTGAGCAGTTCTTC. Its protein product is CASSSKYRGGEQFF.